The present TCR beta chain was sequenced within a study of T cell responses to AZD1222 COVID-19 vaccine. Study results and caveats: Most donors were white British and more were female, and clonal diversity was possibly underestimated.

Second doses at about 4 or about 12 weeks were pooled. A word on this clone: Its antigen is currently unknown.

Per germline, CDR1 LGHDT and CDR2 YNNKEL (reference sequence). Trimming removed 3 bases from V and 2 bases from J, with 7 bases in between. CDR3 length equals 13 residues. Clones were read by immunoSEQ multiplex PCR, and TCRdb kept only the in-frame ones, dropping some. The repertoire has around 200,000 clones, 85% to 95% of them found once; the top ten carry 1.6%. This receptor was identified in an adult who received the AZD1222 COVID-19 vaccine. The chain carries TRBV3-1 (or the pseudogene TRBV3-2) and TRBJ1-1; D unresolved. Sequences were derived from peripheral blood, sampled 28 days after the second AZD1222 dose. The CDR3 nucleotides are TGTGCCAGCAGCCACATGGGAAACACTGAAGCTTTCTTT. It codes for CASSHMGNTEAFF.